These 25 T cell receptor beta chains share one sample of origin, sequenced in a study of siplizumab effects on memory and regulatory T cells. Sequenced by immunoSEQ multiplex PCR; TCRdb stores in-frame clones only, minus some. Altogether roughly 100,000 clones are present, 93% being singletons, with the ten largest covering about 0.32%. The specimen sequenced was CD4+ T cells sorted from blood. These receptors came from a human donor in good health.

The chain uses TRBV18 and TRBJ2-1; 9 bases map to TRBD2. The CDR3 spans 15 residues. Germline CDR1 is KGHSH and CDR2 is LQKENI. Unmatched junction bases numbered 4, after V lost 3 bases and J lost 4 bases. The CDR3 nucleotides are TGTGCCAGCTCACCTATAGCGGGAGCATACAATGAGCAGTTCTTC. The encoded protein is CASSPIAGAYNEQFF.

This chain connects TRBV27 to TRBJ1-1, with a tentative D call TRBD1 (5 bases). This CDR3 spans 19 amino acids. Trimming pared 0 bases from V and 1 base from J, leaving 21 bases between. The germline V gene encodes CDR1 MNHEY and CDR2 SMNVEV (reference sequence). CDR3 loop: CASSLSLRPLGPKNTEAFF. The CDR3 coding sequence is TGTGCCAGCAGTTTATCTCTCCGCCCCTTGGGGCCAAAGAACACTGAAGCTTTCTTT.

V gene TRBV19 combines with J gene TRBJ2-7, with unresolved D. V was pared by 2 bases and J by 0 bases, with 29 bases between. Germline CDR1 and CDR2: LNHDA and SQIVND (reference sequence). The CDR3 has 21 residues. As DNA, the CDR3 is TGTGCCAGTAGTATATCTTTTGCAAGTTCTCAATCCTACCCCGACTCCTACGAGCAGTACTTC. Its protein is CASSISFASSQSYPDSYEQYF.

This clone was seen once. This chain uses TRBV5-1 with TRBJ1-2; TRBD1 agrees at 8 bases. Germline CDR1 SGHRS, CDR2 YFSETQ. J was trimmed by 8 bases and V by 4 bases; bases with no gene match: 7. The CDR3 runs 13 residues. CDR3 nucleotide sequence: TGCGCCAGCAGCAACGGACAGGGCGGAGGCTACACCTTC. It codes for CASSNGQGGGYTF.

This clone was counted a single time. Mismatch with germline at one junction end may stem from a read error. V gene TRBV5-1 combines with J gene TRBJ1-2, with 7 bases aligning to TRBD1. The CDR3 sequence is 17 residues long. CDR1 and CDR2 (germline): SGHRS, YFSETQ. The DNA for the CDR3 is TGCACCAGCAGCCGTAAGGTCGGAGGGACAGCCGGCTATGGCTACACCTTC. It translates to CTSSRKVGGTAGYGYTF.

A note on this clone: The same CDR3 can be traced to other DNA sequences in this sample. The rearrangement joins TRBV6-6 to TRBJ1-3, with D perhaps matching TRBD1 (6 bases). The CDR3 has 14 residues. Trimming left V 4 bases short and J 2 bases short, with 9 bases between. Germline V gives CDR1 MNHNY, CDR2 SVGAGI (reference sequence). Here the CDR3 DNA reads TGTGCCAGCAGTTTACAGGGTGCTGGAAACACCATATATTTT. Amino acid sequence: CASSLQGAGNTIYF.

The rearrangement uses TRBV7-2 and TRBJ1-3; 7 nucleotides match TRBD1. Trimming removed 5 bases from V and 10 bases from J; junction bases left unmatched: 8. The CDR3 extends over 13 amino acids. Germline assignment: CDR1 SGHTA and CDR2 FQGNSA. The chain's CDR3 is CASSPGQVNTIYF. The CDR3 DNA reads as TGTGCCAGCAGCCCAGGACAGGTTAATACCATATATTTT.

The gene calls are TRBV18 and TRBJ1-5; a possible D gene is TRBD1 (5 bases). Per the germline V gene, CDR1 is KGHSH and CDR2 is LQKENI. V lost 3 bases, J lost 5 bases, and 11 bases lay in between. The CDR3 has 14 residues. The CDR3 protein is CASSPLGEDQPQHF. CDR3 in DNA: TGTGCCAGCTCACCCCTAGGGGAGGATCAGCCCCAGCATTTT.

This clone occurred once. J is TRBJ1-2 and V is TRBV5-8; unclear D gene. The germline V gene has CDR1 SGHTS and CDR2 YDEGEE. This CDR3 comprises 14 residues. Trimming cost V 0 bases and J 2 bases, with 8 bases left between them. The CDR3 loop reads CASSLVGINYGYTF. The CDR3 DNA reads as TGTGCCAGCAGCTTGGTGGGTATCAACTATGGCTACACCTTC.

This CDR3 is CASSRRGGNTEAFF. The CDR3 bases are TGTGCCAGTAGTCGGCGGGGAGGGAACACTGAAGCTTTCTTT. V usage is TRBV19 and J usage is TRBJ1-1, with unresolved D. The CDR3 totals 14 residues. CDR1 and CDR2 (germline): LNHDA, SQIVND (reference sequence). V dropped 5 bases and J dropped 1 base, with 11 bases sitting between them.

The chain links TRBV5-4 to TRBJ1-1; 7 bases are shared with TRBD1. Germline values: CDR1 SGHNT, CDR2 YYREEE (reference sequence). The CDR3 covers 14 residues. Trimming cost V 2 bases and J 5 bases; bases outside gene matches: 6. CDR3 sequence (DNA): TGTGCCAGCAGCTTTCGACAGGGAGGGACTGAAGCTTTCTTT. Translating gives CASSFRQGGTEAFF.

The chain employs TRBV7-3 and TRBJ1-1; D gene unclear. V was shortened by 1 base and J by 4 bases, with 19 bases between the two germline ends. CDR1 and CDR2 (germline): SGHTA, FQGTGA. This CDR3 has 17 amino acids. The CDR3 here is CASSLKSKYGVGTEAFF. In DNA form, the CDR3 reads TGTGCCAGCAGCTTAAAATCCAAGTACGGGGTGGGCACTGAAGCTTTCTTT.

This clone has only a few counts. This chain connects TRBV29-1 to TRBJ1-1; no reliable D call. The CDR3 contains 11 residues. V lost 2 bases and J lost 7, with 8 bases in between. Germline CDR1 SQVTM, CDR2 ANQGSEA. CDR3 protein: CSVEPRFEAFF. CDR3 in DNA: TGCAGCGTTGAACCTAGATTTGAAGCTTTCTTT.

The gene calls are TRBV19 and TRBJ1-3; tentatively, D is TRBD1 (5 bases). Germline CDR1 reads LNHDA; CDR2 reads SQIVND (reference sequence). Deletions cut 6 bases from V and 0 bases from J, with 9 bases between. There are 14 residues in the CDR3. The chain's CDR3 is CASSRGDSGNTIYF. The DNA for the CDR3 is TGTGCCAGTAGCCGGGGCGACTCTGGAAACACCATATATTTT.

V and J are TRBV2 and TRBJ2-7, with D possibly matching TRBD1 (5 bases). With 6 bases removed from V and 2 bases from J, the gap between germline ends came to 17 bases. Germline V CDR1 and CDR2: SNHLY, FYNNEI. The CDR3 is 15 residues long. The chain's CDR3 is CASRGRQNNPYEQYF. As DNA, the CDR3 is TGTGCCAGCAGGGGCCGACAGAACAATCCCTACGAGCAGTACTTC.

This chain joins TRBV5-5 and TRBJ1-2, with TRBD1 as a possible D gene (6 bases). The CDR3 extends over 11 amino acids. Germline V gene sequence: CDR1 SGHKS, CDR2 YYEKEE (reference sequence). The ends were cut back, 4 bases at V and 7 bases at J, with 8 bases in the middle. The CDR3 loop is CASSLGAGYTF. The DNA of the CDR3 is TGTGCCAGCAGCCTGGGGGCTGGCTACACCTTC.

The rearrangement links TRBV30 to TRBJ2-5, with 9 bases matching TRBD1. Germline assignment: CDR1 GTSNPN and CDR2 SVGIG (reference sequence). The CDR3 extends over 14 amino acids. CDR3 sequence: CAWDREVPGETQYF. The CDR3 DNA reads TGTGCATGGGACAGGGAGGTACCCGGGGAGACCCAGTACTTC.

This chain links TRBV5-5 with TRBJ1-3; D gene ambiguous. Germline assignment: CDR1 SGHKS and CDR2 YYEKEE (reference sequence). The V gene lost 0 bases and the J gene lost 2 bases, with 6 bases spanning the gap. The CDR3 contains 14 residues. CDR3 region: CASSLDGTGNTIYF. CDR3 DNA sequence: TGTGCCAGCAGCTTGGACGGGACTGGAAACACCATATATTTT.

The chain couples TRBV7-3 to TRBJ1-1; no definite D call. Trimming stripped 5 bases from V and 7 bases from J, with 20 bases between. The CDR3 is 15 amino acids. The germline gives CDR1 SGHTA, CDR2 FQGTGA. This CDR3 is CASSLNPGSESEAFF. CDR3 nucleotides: TGTGCCAGCAGCCTAAACCCGGGGTCCGAAAGTGAAGCTTTCTTT.

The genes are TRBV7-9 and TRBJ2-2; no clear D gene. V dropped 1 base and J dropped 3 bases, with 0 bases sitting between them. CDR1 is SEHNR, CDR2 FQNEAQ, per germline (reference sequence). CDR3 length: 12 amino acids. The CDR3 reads CASSLDTGELFF. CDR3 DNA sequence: TGTGCCAGCAGCTTAGACACCGGGGAGCTGTTTTTT.

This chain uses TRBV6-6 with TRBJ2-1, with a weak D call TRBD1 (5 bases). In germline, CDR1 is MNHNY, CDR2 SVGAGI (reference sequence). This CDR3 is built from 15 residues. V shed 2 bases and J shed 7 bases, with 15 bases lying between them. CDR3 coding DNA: TGTGCCAGCAGTTACGGCCCTAGGGGCCCGAATGAGCAGTTCTTC. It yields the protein CASSYGPRGPNEQFF.

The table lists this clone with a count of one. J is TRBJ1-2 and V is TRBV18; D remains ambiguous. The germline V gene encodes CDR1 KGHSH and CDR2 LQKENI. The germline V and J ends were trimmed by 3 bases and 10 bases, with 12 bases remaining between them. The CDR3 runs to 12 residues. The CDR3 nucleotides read TGTGCCAGCTCACCGGATAGCTATTACTACACCTTC. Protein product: CASSPDSYYYTF.

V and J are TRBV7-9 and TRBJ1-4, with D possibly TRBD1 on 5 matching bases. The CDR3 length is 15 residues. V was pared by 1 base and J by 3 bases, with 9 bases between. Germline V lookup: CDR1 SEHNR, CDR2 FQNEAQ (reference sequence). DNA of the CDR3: TGTGCCAGCAGCTTAGAGGGGTTTGCTAATGAAAAACTGTTTTTT. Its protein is CASSLEGFANEKLFF.

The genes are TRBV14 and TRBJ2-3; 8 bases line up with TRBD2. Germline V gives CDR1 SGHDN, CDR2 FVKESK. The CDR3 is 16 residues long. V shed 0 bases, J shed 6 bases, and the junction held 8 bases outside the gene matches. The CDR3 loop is CASSQESGGPGDTQYF. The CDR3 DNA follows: TGTGCCAGCAGCCAAGAGTCGGGAGGGCCAGGGGATACGCAGTATTTT.

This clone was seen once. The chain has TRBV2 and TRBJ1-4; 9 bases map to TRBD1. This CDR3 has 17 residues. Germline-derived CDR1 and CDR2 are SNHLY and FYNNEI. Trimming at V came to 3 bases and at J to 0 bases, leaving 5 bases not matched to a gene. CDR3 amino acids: CASSDRQGVATNEKLFF. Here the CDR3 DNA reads TGTGCCAGCAGTGACCGACAGGGGGTAGCAACTAATGAAAAACTGTTTTTT. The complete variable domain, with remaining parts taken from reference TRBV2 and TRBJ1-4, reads EPEVTQTPSHQVTQMGQEVILRCVPISNHLYFYWYRQILGQKVEFLVSFYNNEISEKSEIFDDQFSVERPDGSNFTLKIRSTKLEDSAMYFCASSDRQGVATNEKLFFGSGTQLSVL.